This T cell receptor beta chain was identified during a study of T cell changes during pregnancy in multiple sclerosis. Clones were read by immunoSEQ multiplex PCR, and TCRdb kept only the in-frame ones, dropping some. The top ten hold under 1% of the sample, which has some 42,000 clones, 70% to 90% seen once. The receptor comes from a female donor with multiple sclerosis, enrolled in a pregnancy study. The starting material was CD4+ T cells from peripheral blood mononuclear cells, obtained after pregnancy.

CDR3 sequence (DNA): TGTGCCAGCAGCCCAGCGGGGGTCGAGCAGTACTTC. Protein product: CASSPAGVEQYF. The V gene is TRBV13, the J gene TRBJ2-7, with TRBD2 identical over 8 bases. This CDR3 contains 12 residues. V lost 5 bases and J lost 6; bases outside the gene matches: 3. Germline lookup yields CDR1 PRHDT and CDR2 FYEKMQ (reference sequence). The complete variable domain, with remaining parts taken from reference TRBV13 and TRBJ2-7, reads AAGVIQSPRHLIKEKRETATLKCYPIPRHDTVYWYQQGPGQDPQFLISFYEKMQSDKGSIPDRFSAQQFSDYHSELNMSSLELGDSALYFCASSPAGVEQYFGPGTRLTVT.